These T cell receptor beta chains were read from a single sample in a study of tumor and adjacent non-tumor tissue in lung cancer. TCRdb re-analysed the multiplex PCR reads in MiXCR, keeping a single row per CDR3 protein. The top ten clones hold 21% of a sample with roughly 90,000 distinct CDR3 sequences, roughly 77% of them seen once. Sequences were obtained from distant non-tumor lung tissue. The receptors here all came from a woman in her fifties or sixties with non-small cell lung cancer. CDR3s include the opening cysteine and the closing phenylalanine or tryptophan. A D gene is named only where the DNA matches it firmly. A clone size is listed for some rows: how often the clone was seen (once, few, many), or a class if it is expanded.

CDR3 length	V gene	D gene	J gene	clone size	CDR3 protein	CDR3 DNA
14	TRBV4-1	TRBD1	TRBJ2-1	once	CASSTGTGTYEQFF	TGCGCCAGCAGCACCGGGACAGGGACCTACGAACAGTTCTTC
16	TRBV7-2	NA	TRBJ2-2	NA	CVSSLSPALNTGELFF	TGTGTCAGCAGCCTAAGTCCCGCCCTAAACACCGGGGAGCTGTTTTTT
15	TRBV2	NA	TRBJ2-1	NA	CVSSADGSSFNEQFF	TGTGTCAGCAGTGCGGACGGGAGCTCCTTCAATGAGCAGTTCTTC
16	TRBV6-2/TRBV6-3	TRBD2	TRBJ2-1	NA	CASFPGGAGLHNEQFF	TGTGCCAGCTTCCCGGGGGGGGCGGGATTGCACAATGAGCAGTTCTTC
8	TRBV11-2	NA	TRBJ2-1	medium-sized	CASSFIDF	TGTGCCAGCAGCTTTATTGATTTC
14	TRBV19	NA	TRBJ2-2	NA	CASTLNRNTGELFF	TGTGCAAGTACCCTGAACCGAAACACCGGGGAGCTGTTCTTT
14	TRBV11-2	NA	TRBJ2-7	NA	CARSLTGTAYEQYF	TGTGCCAGGAGCCTGACGGGTACTGCCTACGAACAGTACTTC
14	TRBV11-2	NA	TRBJ2-1	NA	CACTLGVASNEQFF	TGTGCCTGCACTTTAGGGGTGGCCAGTAATGAGCAGTTCTTC
14	TRBV29-1	TRBD2	TRBJ2-5	few	CSVEDGPSGETQNF	TGCAGCGTTGAAGATGGGCCTAGCGGAGAGACTCAGAACTTC
18	TRBV19	TRBD2	TRBJ2-1	NA	CASSRPGLAGPSYNEQFF	TGTGCCAGTAGCCGACCGGGACTAGCGGGCCCCTCCTACAATGAGCAGTTCTTC
14	TRBV6-2/TRBV6-3	NA	TRBJ1-1	NA	CATSYGQGDTEAFF	TGTGCCACCAGTTACGGACAAGGGGACACTGAAGCTTTCTTT
15	TRBV6-1	TRBD2	TRBJ2-5	once	CASNGLAGDQETQYF	TGTGCCAGTAATGGACTAGCGGGAGACCAAGAGACCCAGTACTTC
15	TRBV6-1	NA	TRBJ2-2	NA	CVSNKGSGYTRELFF	TGTGTCTCGAATAAGGGGAGCGGGTACACCAGGGAGCTGTTTTTT
14	TRBV4-2	NA	TRBJ2-7	NA	CACSHTLADYEQYF	TGTGCCTGCAGTCACACGCTGGCGGACTACGAGCAGTACTTC
15	TRBV20-1	NA	TRBJ2-2	NA	CSASGAVPNIGELFF	TGCAGTGCTAGCGGGGCCGTTCCGAACATCGGGGAGCTGTTTTTT
12	TRBV11-3	NA	TRBJ1-2	NA	CATQMGCYGYTF	TGTGCCACTCAGATGGGTTGCTATGGCTACACCTTC
17	TRBV4-2	TRBD2	TRBJ2-1	NA	CASSLQGTSLDYNEQFF	TGTGCCAGCAGCCTTCAGGGGACTAGTCTGGATTACAATGAGCAGTTCTTC
17	TRBV29-1	TRBD2	TRBJ2-1	NA	CSGVGTSGRVTWNEQSF	TGCAGCGGGGTCGGGACTAGCGGGAGAGTGACGTGGAATGAGCAGTCCTTC
13	TRBV29-1	TRBD1	TRBJ2-1	NA	CSADGTGVIEQFF	TGCAGCGCAGACGGGACAGGGGTCATTGAGCAGTTCTTC
14	TRBV6-4	NA	TRBJ1-1	NA	CASSEVPEGTKAFF	TGTGCCAGCAGTGAAGTTCCGGAGGGCACTAAAGCTTTCTTT
14	TRBV11-1	NA	TRBJ1-2	NA	CVSSLTTNYYGCTF	NA
15	TRBV6-5	NA	TRBJ1-1	NA	CANSYSDMANTEAFF	TGTGCCAACAGTTACTCGGACATGGCCAACACTGAAGCTTTCTTC
12	TRBV10-3	NA	TRBJ2-4	NA	CAGGLAKNIQYF	TGTGCCGGCGGTCTTGCCAAGAACATTCAGTACTTC
15	TRBV5-4	TRBD1	TRBJ2-3	NA	CANSSKFVGTDTQYF	TGTGCCAACAGCTCAAAATTCGTAGGGACAGATACACAGTATTTT
11	TRBV6-1	NA	TRBJ1-2	many	CASRVDYGYTF	TGTGCCAGCAGGGTAGACTATGGCTACACCTTC
12	TRBV11-2	NA	TRBJ2-7	once	CASSTQVLGQYF	TGTGCCAGCAGCACCCAGGTTCTGGGACAGTACTTC
15	TRBV5-1	NA	TRBJ2-7	NA	CTSSPGQEGTYKQYF	TGCACCAGCAGCCCCGGACAGGAGGGGACCTACAAGCAGTACTTC
13	TRBV21-1	NA	TRBJ2-7	NA	CANSEEGGNGQYF	TGTGCCAACAGCGAGGAGGGGGGGAACGGGCAGTACTTC
15	TRBV28	TRBD1	TRBJ1-5	NA	CTSSRQGLSNQPQHF	TGTACCAGCTCCCGACAGGGACTAAGCAATCAGCCCCAGCATTTT
13	TRBV29-1	NA	TRBJ1-3	once	CSGRDNPTNTVYF	TGCAGCGGCCGGGATAATCCGACAAACACAGTATATTTT
17	TRBV4-1	TRBD1	TRBJ2-3	once	CASSHAPGDRDLDTQYF	TGCGCTAGCAGCCACGCTCCGGGGGACAGGGACCTAGATACGCAGTATTTT
17	TRBV12-3/TRBV12-4	NA	TRBJ2-3	NA	CASRPATNRMRVDTQYF	TGTGCCAGCAGACCGGCGACTAACAGAATGAGAGTAGATACGCAGTATTTT
13	TRBV5-1	NA	TRBJ2-1	once	CASSLEALAEQFF	TGCGCCAGCAGCTTGGAGGCTCTGGCCGAGCAGTTCTTC
11	TRBV5-1	NA	TRBJ1-2	NA	CTSSFESGYTF	TGCACCAGCAGCTTCGAGTCTGGCTACACCTTC
15	TRBV10-3	NA	TRBJ2-3	NA	CAISASSVGFKRQYF	TGTGCCATCAGTGCGTCGAGTGTGGGCTTTAAGAGGCAGTATTTT
13	TRBV6-1	NA	TRBJ2-7	many	CASSDYTAYEQYF	TGTGCCAGCAGTGATTACACGGCCTACGAGCAGTACTTC
16	TRBV6-1	NA	TRBJ1-1	once	CTSSDCWERVNTEAFF	TGTACCAGCAGTGACTGCTGGGAAAGGGTAAACACTGAAGCTTTCTTT
12	TRBV7-8	NA	TRBJ2-7	NA	CASSKTRNEQYF	TGTGCCAGCAGTAAGACAAGGAACGAGCAGTACTTC
11	TRBV7-2	NA	TRBJ2-5	NA	CTSSTQETQYF	TGTACCAGCAGCACCCAAGAGACCCAGTACTTC
17	TRBV7-2	TRBD2	TRBJ2-3	NA	CASSEGPIAGPRDTQYF	TGTGCCAGCAGCGAAGGCCCAATAGCGGGCCCCCGGGATACGCAGTATTTT
14	TRBV12-3/TRBV12-4	NA	TRBJ1-3	NA	CASGSSASRNTMYF	TGTGCCAGTGGGTCCTCGGCCTCCCGGAACACCATGTATTTT
17	TRBV4-1	NA	TRBJ1-3	once	CTSGQAGGYGAGNTIYF	TGCACCAGCGGCCAAGCGGGGGGTTACGGGGCTGGAAACACCATATATTTT
16	TRBV7-8	NA	TRBJ2-2	NA	CASSPEGGGATGELFF	TGTGCCAGCAGCCCAGAAGGGGGCGGGGCCACCGGGGAACTGTTTTTT